A selection of T cell receptor beta chains follows, all from one sample in a study of shared clonotypes between healthy human individuals. Produced via immunoSEQ multiplex PCR; TCRdb's table is partial and in-frame only. The data contain over a million clones, around four fifths of them seen just once; the ten biggest clones take up less than 1.5%. Sequencing was performed on memory CD4+ T cells sorted from blood. These receptors were collected from a man between 18 and 35 years old in good health. The CDR3 runs from the conserved cysteine through the conserved F or W. D genes are given only for firm matches. Clone sizes are given selectively: once, few, many, or a class where the clone is expanded.

clone_size: -
v_call: TRBV5-4
j_call: TRBJ1-3
d_call: TRBD1
cdr3_nt: TGTGCCAGCAGCTTCGAGACAGGGCTCTCTGGAAACACCATATATTTT
cdr3_aa: CASSFETGLSGNTIYF

clone_size: -
v_call: TRBV18
j_call: TRBJ1-1
d_call: TRBD1
cdr3_nt: TGTGCCAGCTCACCGAGCCGGGACAGGGACACTGAAGCTTTCTTT
cdr3_aa: CASSPSRDRDTEAFF

clone_size: -
v_call: TRBV7-6
j_call: TRBJ1-4
d_call: -
cdr3_nt: TGTGCCAGCAGCTTAGGGGACAACAGGGTGGGAAAACTGTTTTTT
cdr3_aa: CASSLGDNRVGKLFF

clone_size: -
v_call: TRBV28
j_call: TRBJ2-7
d_call: TRBD1
cdr3_nt: TGTGCCAGCAGTCCAACCGGGACAGGGGGATACGAGCAGTACTTC
cdr3_aa: CASSPTGTGGYEQYF

clone_size: -
v_call: TRBV6-6
j_call: TRBJ1-5
d_call: TRBD1
cdr3_nt: TGTGCCAGCAGCCAGACAGGGGACACTCAGCCCCAGCATTTT
cdr3_aa: CASSQTGDTQPQHF

clone_size: -
v_call: TRBV5-1
j_call: TRBJ1-1
d_call: TRBD1
cdr3_nt: TGCGCCAGCAGCTCGACAGGGCCGGAAGAAGCTTTCTTT
cdr3_aa: CASSSTGPEEAFF

clone_size: -
v_call: TRBV4-1
j_call: TRBJ1-4
d_call: -
cdr3_nt: TGCGCCAGCAGCCGTTGGACCGTTAATGAAAAACTGTTTTTT
cdr3_aa: CASSRWTVNEKLFF

clone_size: -
v_call: TRBV6-5
j_call: TRBJ1-2
d_call: -
cdr3_nt: TGTGCCAGCAGTCGAGAGGGTTTAAACTATGGCTACACCTTC
cdr3_aa: CASSREGLNYGYTF

clone_size: -
v_call: TRBV7-9
j_call: TRBJ2-3
d_call: -
cdr3_nt: TGTGCCAGCAGAAGCCAGATCCCCACAGATACGCAGTATTTT
cdr3_aa: CASRSQIPTDTQYF

clone_size: few
v_call: TRBV18
j_call: TRBJ2-3
d_call: -
cdr3_nt: TGTGCCAGCTCGCCGCCTACAGTAGCTACGCAGTATTTT
cdr3_aa: CASSPPTVATQYF